This TCR beta chain was sequenced for a study of cytomegalovirus exposure and HLA in healthy donors. Across the study: Samples from HLA-typed donors yielded around 85 million unique TCRs in an early data release.

Study-level findings and limits: Later work found most CMV-associated TCR beta chains apparently HLA-restricted. Later analysis revealed greater clonal expansion in HLA-associated TCR beta chains than in equally common others. The authors judged a highly shared variant cluster likely a sequencing artifact.

Use of 60 Vbeta and 13 Jbeta primers characterized the PCR. The data were produced by immunoSEQ multiplex PCR, yet TCRdb's version contains in-frame clones alone and is incomplete. The sample yields about 180,000 clones, around three quarters seen once. As concerns this clone: What it recognizes is unknown. Relative to the germline gene, one junction end is altered; a read error may explain this.

The CDR3 is 14 residues long. From germline, CDR1 is SGDLS and CDR2 YYNGEE. This receptor was identified in a woman younger than 45 in good health and CMV-seronegative. The chain carries TRBV9 and TRBJ2-7; the match to TRBD2 covers 11 bases. The specimen sequenced was PBMCs. CDR3 sequence: CAGSDGTSGYEQYF. In nucleotides, the CDR3 is TGTGCCGGCAGCGACGGGACTAGCGGTTACGAGCAGTACTTC.